The present entry profiles one T cell receptor (beta chain) with its context. The antigen remains unidentified. From the approximately 120-subject validation cohort, which was separate from the approximately 700-subject first cohort, the donors were drawn. Assay: immunoSEQ multiplex PCR; the TCRdb copy retains only in-frame clones and omits some. The table includes under 350,000 clones, 65% to 90% detected once. This specimen belongs to a study of cytomegalovirus exposure and HLA in healthy donors. Notes on the study in general: Through in vitro validation, three CMV-associated chains were shown to be specific for CMV antigens. Reports credit the classifier with highly specific, highly sensitive diagnosis of cytomegalovirus status. Among TCR beta chains, those listed as cytomegalovirus-associated numbered about 160.

CDR1 and CDR2 (germline): SGDLS, YYNGEE. This CDR3 region has 14 residues. J lost 6 bases, V lost 7 bases, and 5 bases had no gene match. The clonotype comes from a woman aged 18-29 years in good health and CMV-seronegative. Sequenced input: PBMCs. This chain connects TRBV9 to TRBJ1-4; TRBD1 agrees at 11 bases. The CDR3: CASCRDRGDEKLFF. The CDR3 nucleotides read TGTGCCAGCTGTCGGGACAGGGGGGATGAAAAACTGTTTTTT.